This T cell receptor (beta chain) is from a study of T cell changes during pregnancy in multiple sclerosis. Trimming took off 6 bases at V and 5 bases at J, with 8 bases between the two ends. Germline V gene sequence: CDR1 LNHDA, CDR2 SQIVND (reference sequence). This CDR3 contains 12 residues. Libraries were prepared by immunoSEQ multiplex PCR; TCRdb keeps only in-frame clonotypes and omits some of them. Among 75,000 to 95,000 clones listed, 92% were seen once. The source was peripheral blood, collected in the first trimester of pregnancy. This chain connects TRBV19 to TRBJ1-5; D ambiguous. The sequence derives from a female donor with multiple sclerosis, enrolled in a pregnancy study. This CDR3 is CASSLLHQPQHF. Here the CDR3 DNA reads TGTGCCAGTAGCCTCCTACATCAGCCCCAGCATTTT.